The 29 T cell receptor beta chains in this list originate from one sample, sequenced in a study of CD8 T cells in cerebrospinal fluid in Alzheimer's disease (dated by TCRdb to 2020 to 2021). Library generation was performed with 10x single-cell sequencing. The run used a NextSeq 550. Each entry corresponds to one CDR3 protein sequence from reads that TCRdb reprocessed, and DNA is not given. This sample's table has entries for under 2,000 distinct CDR3 sequences. The top ten constitute roughly 8.2% of the sample. The sequenced sample was cerebrospinal fluid. All receptors derive from a human donor with mild cognitive impairment.

The V gene is TRBV18, the J gene TRBJ1-4; TCRdb's assignment of TRBD1 cannot be checked, as there is no DNA. The germline CDR1 and CDR2 sequences are KGHSH and LQKENI. The CDR3 extends over 12 amino acids. The CDR3 here is CASSYYGGTLFF.

Judged by frequency, this clonotype is medium-sized. This sequence joins TRBV2 and TRBJ2-4; no DNA is available, so the TRBD2 call from TCRdb remains unchecked. The CDR3 is 19 residues long. Germline loops: CDR1 SNHLY, CDR2 FYNNEI. The CDR3 reads CASRRTGLAGGVPKNIQYF.

By frequency, this clonotype registers medium-sized. The chain recombines TRBV19 with TRBJ1-5; checking the TCRdb D call of TRBD1 is not possible without DNA. The CDR3 runs 16 residues. Per germline, CDR1 LNHDA and CDR2 SQIVND (reference sequence). This CDR3 is CASSMGWTGRRQPQHF.

By frequency, this clonotype registers medium-sized. The chain has TRBV7-6 and TRBJ1-5. The V gene's germline CDR1 is SGHVS and CDR2 FNYEAQ. This CDR3 contains 13 residues. The CDR3: CASSLEYGQPQHF.

This clonotype is identified as medium-sized from frequency. The CDR3 is CAISGSTDQPQHF. The V call is TRBV10-3, the J call TRBJ1-5. The CDR3 has 13 residues. CDR1 is ENHRY and CDR2 is SYGVKD in the germline V gene.

Judged by frequency, this clonotype is large. The chain is built from TRBV7-8 and TRBJ2-1; TCRdb selects TRBD2, and the lack of DNA leaves this call unchecked. The CDR3 extends over 14 amino acids. The germline V gene encodes CDR1 SGHVS and CDR2 FQNEAQ. The CDR3 region is CASSLASQYNEQFF.

The CDR3 loop reads CASSVQGAPSTDTQYF. The V and J genes are TRBV19 and TRBJ2-3; TCRdb names TRBD1, which stays unverified in the absence of DNA. Per germline, CDR1 LNHDA and CDR2 SQIVND (reference sequence). The CDR3 extends over 16 amino acids.

This clonotype is identified as large from frequency. The CDR3 is CSARDLSGYSNQPQHF. The rearrangement links TRBV20-1 to TRBJ1-5. The CDR3 consists of 16 residues. Germline V gene sequence: CDR1 DFQATT, CDR2 SNEGSKA (reference sequence).

According to its frequency, this clonotype is medium-sized. The chain has TRBV4-2 and TRBJ2-7. The CDR3 sequence is 15 residues long. Germline assignment: CDR1 LGHNA and CDR2 YNFKEQ. The chain's CDR3 is CASSQGPISSYEQYF.

This clonotype is identified as medium-sized (0.01 to 0.1%) from frequency. The gene calls are TRBV20-1 and TRBJ2-7; the TRBD2 assignment by TCRdb is unverifiable without DNA. Germline V gives CDR1 DFQATT, CDR2 SNEGSKA (reference sequence). The CDR3 is made up of 12 amino acids. CDR3 amino acids: CRTGLSSYEQYF.

This clonotype is labeled large (0.1 to 1%) based on frequency. The chain joins TRBV5-1 to TRBJ2-3; TCRdb picks TRBD2, but there is no DNA to check that call. CDR1 is SGHRS, CDR2 YFSETQ, per germline. The CDR3 has 14 residues. CDR3 residues: CASSYLRGGDTQYF.

This clonotype counts as large by frequency. The CDR3 here is CASSERFRQGRAEAFF. This chain uses TRBV6-1 with TRBJ1-1; TCRdb picks TRBD1, but there is no DNA to check that call. This CDR3 is built from 16 residues. CDR1 MNHNS and CDR2 SASEGT come from the germline V gene.

This clonotype is classed as large by frequency. The chain employs TRBV14 and TRBJ2-1; TCRdb returns TRBD2, unconfirmable since there is no DNA. CDR3 length: 15 amino acids. Germline V CDR1 and CDR2: SGHDN, FVKESK. CDR3 in amino acids: CASSQEIGGGDEQFF.

Frequency places this clonotype as medium-sized. This chain connects TRBV20-1 to TRBJ2-7; TCRdb gives TRBD1 as the D gene, but with no DNA this cannot be confirmed. Germline CDR1 is DFQATT and CDR2 is SNEGSKA (reference sequence). CDR3 length: 14 amino acids. CDR3 residues: CSATGGRSPHEQYF.

This clonotype shows up as medium-sized by frequency. The rearrangement links TRBV20-1 to TRBJ2-7; no DNA is available, so the TRBD2 call from TCRdb remains unchecked. In germline, CDR1 is DFQATT, CDR2 SNEGSKA (reference sequence). The CDR3 is 12 residues long. The CDR3: CSATYGTSGQYF.

Its frequency marks this clonotype as medium-sized (0.01 to 0.1%). J is TRBJ2-1 and V is TRBV6-2 or TRBV6-3; TCRdb reports TRBD2, a call that lacks DNA to check it against. The CDR3 is 18 amino acids. Germline CDR1 reads MNHEY; CDR2 reads SVGEGT. CDR3 in amino acids: CASSYRTSGPSSYNEQFF.

By frequency, this clonotype registers medium-sized. The chain uses TRBV27 and TRBJ2-4; the TCRdb D gene call, TRBD2, has no DNA to confirm it. CDR1 and CDR2 (germline): MNHEY, SMNVEV (reference sequence). The CDR3 has 18 residues. The CDR3 here is CASSSPGRGGPAKNIQYF.

This clonotype ranks as medium-sized in terms of frequency. The chain uses TRBV2 and TRBJ1-1; TCRdb calls TRBD1, which cannot be checked without DNA. This CDR3 is 13 amino acids long. The germline V gene has CDR1 SNHLY and CDR2 FYNNEI. Here the CDR3 reads CASSIRENTEAFF. The whole variable domain, remainder taken from reference TRBV2 and TRBJ1-1, is EPEVTQTPSHQVTQMGQEVILRCVPISNHLYFYWYRQILGQKVEFLVSFYNNEISEKSEIFDDQFSVERPDGSNFTLKIRSTKLEDSAMYFCASSIRENTEAFFGQGTRLTVV.

Judged by frequency, this clonotype is medium-sized. The chain joins TRBV10-2 to TRBJ2-2. In germline, CDR1 is WSHSY, CDR2 SAAADI. The CDR3 contains 13 residues. CDR3 sequence reads: CASYRHQAGELFF.

This chain links TRBV3-1 with TRBJ2-5; TCRdb outputs TRBD1, but without DNA this stays unchecked. Per germline, CDR1 LGHDT and CDR2 YNNKEL (reference sequence). The CDR3 extends over 13 amino acids. CDR3 protein: CASRQGQRETQYF.

This clonotype ranks as medium-sized in terms of frequency. CDR3 region: CASSSGQGHIYQPQHF. The V and J genes are TRBV18 and TRBJ1-5; TCRdb's D call of TRBD1 is untestable without DNA. The CDR3 has 16 amino acids. The V gene's germline CDR1 is KGHSH and CDR2 LQKENI.

This clonotype is medium-sized by frequency. This CDR3 is CASSPGGATNEQFF. This chain uses TRBV5-5 with TRBJ2-1; TCRdb indicates TRBD1, and absent DNA this call remains unverified. The length of the CDR3 is 14 residues. The germline V gene has CDR1 SGHKS and CDR2 YYEKEE (reference sequence).

By frequency, this clonotype is medium-sized. CDR3 region: CASSGGYYSGNTIYF. The chain uses TRBV11-2 and TRBJ1-3. The CDR3 extends over 15 amino acids. Germline V gives CDR1 SGHAT, CDR2 FQNNGV. The full variable domain, completed using reference TRBV11-2 and TRBJ1-3, is EAGVAQSPRYKIIEKRQSVAFWCNPISGHATLYWYQQILGQGPKLLIQFQNNGVVDDSQLPKDRFSAERLKGVDSTLKIQPAKLEDSAVYLCASSGGYYSGNTIYFGEGSWLTVV.

Judged by frequency, this clonotype is medium-sized. V is TRBV7-9 and J is TRBJ2-5; TCRdb proposes TRBD1, but this gene call is untestable without DNA. The CDR3 loop spans 13 amino acids. CDR1 and CDR2 from the germline V gene are SEHNR and FQNEAQ (reference sequence). CDR3 residues: CASLRGLQETQYF.

This clonotype is labeled medium-sized based on frequency. The V call is TRBV20-1, the J call TRBJ2-1; the TRBD2 assignment by TCRdb is unverifiable without DNA. The CDR3 extends over 14 amino acids. CDR1 and CDR2 (germline): DFQATT, SNEGSKA (reference sequence). The CDR3 here is CSAIAGGTYNEQFF.

The chain employs TRBV6-5 and TRBJ2-3; the TCRdb call, TRBD1, lacks DNA for checking. Per germline, CDR1 MNHEY and CDR2 SVGAGI. The CDR3 contains 15 residues. The CDR3 reads CASSYRTGATDTQYF.

According to its frequency, this clonotype is medium-sized. The chain carries TRBV11-2 and TRBJ2-2; the D call from TCRdb, TRBD1, cannot be confirmed without DNA. This CDR3 spans 17 amino acids. Germline V gene sequence: CDR1 SGHAT, CDR2 FQNNGV. The CDR3 region is CASSPLRQGLITGELFF.

This clonotype ranks as medium-sized in terms of frequency. This chain uses TRBV7-9 with TRBJ2-3; TCRdb indicates TRBD1, and absent DNA this call remains unverified. The CDR3 sequence is 15 residues long. Per germline, CDR1 SEHNR and CDR2 FQNEAQ (reference sequence). The CDR3 spells CASSPPGGEADTQYF.

V and J are TRBV2 and TRBJ1-2. This CDR3 region has 11 residues. Germline-derived CDR1 and CDR2 are SNHLY and FYNNEI. CDR3 protein: CASREQRGYTF.